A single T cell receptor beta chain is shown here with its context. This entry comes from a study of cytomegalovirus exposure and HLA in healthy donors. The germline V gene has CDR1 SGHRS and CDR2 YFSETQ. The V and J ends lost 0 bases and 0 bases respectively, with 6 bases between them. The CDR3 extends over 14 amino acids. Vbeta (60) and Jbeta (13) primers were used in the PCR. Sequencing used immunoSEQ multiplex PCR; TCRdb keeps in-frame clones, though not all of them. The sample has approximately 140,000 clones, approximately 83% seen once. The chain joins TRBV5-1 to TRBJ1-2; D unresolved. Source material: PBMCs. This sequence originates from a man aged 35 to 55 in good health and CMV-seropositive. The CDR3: CASSLGDTNYGYTF. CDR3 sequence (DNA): TGCGCCAGCAGCTTGGGAGATACTAACTATGGCTACACCTTC.